This T cell receptor beta chain originates from a study of T cell changes during pregnancy in multiple sclerosis. Clones were read by immunoSEQ multiplex PCR, and TCRdb kept only the in-frame ones, dropping some. There are 85,000 to 130,000 clones in the sample; 75% to 95% occur only once, and roughly 1.6% lies in the top ten. V was cut by 5 bases and J by 3 bases, with 12 bases left in between. Germline lookup yields CDR1 MNHEY and CDR2 SVGAGI. CDR3 size: 14 residues. The source material was peripheral blood, sampled before pregnancy. This chain links TRBV6-5 with TRBJ2-3; maybe TRBD2 (6 bases). The origin of this receptor is a female donor with multiple sclerosis, enrolled in a pregnancy study. The CDR3 loop is CASSQVTSTDTQYF. As DNA, the CDR3 is TGTGCCAGCAGTCAAGTGACTAGTACAGATACGCAGTATTTT.